The clone carrying this TCR beta chain was seen more than once but under ten times. The CDR3 spans 15 residues. Original handling: Counts of nucleated cells, estimated from reference gene primer amplification, were obtained. Some clones are missing from TCRdb's copy, which holds only in-frame ones; the method was immunoSEQ multiplex PCR. Clonal size and the V and J genes are those of that table, whereas D and trimming came from the DNA. The sample holds about 250,000 clones, about 85% seen once. These data come from a study of blood T cell repertoires in COVID-19. Study overall: Spain, Italy and the United States supplied samples that represented acute and convalescent COVID-19. In each case, the material was cDNA or gDNA derived from T cells, B-cell-depleted T cells, or PBMCs.

Participants' own reports of clinical history determined their cohort assignment. The sample comprised PBMCs or T cells enriched from blood (not recorded which). The chain carries TRBV21-1 and TRBJ2-3; the D call in the table, TRBD1, was not verified against the DNA. TRBV21-1 is recorded as a pseudogene. This sequence originates from a woman aged 45-65 years who had been exposed to COVID-19. Written as DNA, the CDR3 is TGTGCCAGCCCACATCGGGACAGGGGCACAGATACGCAGTATTTT. The encoded protein is CASPHRDRGTDTQYF.